The 21 T cell receptor beta chains below all came from one sample that was sequenced in a study of identical twins. A single record per CDR3 protein comes from TCRdb applying MiXCR to the 5' RACE reads. The sample carries 1.5 million to 2 million distinct CDR3 sequences, about 31% recorded once. The sample consisted of cord blood. The receptors shown here come from a newborn girl in good health.

This clonotype was seen only a few times. The chain has TRBV20-1 and TRBJ1-2; D is unclear. The CDR3 sequence is 16 residues long. The V and J ends lost 0 bases and 3 bases respectively, with 17 bases between them. From germline, CDR1 is DFQATT and CDR2 SNEGSKA (reference sequence). Here the CDR3 DNA reads TGCAGTGCTAGAGATGCCCGTTTGAGGGATGACTATGGCTACACCTTC. Its protein is CSARDARLRDDYGYTF.

The chain combines TRBV28 with TRBJ2-2; TRBD2 matches at 12 bases. Germline V CDR1 and CDR2: MDHEN, SYDVKM. Trimming at V came to 6 bases and at J to 7 bases, leaving 6 bases not matched to a gene. This CDR3 spans 15 amino acids. The CDR3 loop reads CASSPGLAGHGELFF. The CDR3 DNA reads TGTGCCAGCAGCCCTGGACTAGCGGGACACGGGGAGCTGTTTTTT.

This sequence joins TRBV20-1 and TRBJ1-5, with 7 nucleotides matching TRBD1. Germline assignment: CDR1 DFQATT and CDR2 SNEGSKA (reference sequence). The CDR3 covers 14 residues. The ends lost 3 bases at V and 5 bases at J; junction bases unmatched: 7. CDR3 amino acids: CSASRGAGHQPQHF. The CDR3 DNA follows: TGCAGTGCTAGCAGGGGGGCAGGGCATCAGCCCCAGCATTTT.

This chain links TRBV4-2 with TRBJ2-1, with TRBD2 matching over 9 bases. The germline V gene has CDR1 LGHNA and CDR2 YNFKEQ. The ends lost 6 bases at V and 5 bases at J; junction bases unmatched: 2. The CDR3 runs 13 residues. CDR3 nucleotide sequence: TGTGCCAGCAGGGCGGGGGGGGACAATGAGCAGTTCTTC. This encodes CASRAGGDNEQFF.

V is TRBV20-1 and J is TRBJ2-1; D could derive from TRBD1 or TRBD2 (6 bases each). The end of the DNA is better explained by TRBJ2-7, so the J call may be wrong. The CDR3 sequence is 17 residues long. The germline V gene has CDR1 DFQATT and CDR2 SNEGSKA (reference sequence). This chain's CDR3 is CSASPGATTISYNEQYF. The DNA for the CDR3 is TGCAGTGCTAGCCCGGGGGCCACCACCATCTCCTACAATGAGCAGTACTTC.

The chain employs TRBV9 and TRBJ1-6; no firm D call. CDR1 is SGDLS and CDR2 is YYNGEE in the germline V gene. The CDR3 is made up of 13 amino acids. Trimming left V 0 bases short and J 10 bases short, with 8 bases between. CDR3 protein: CASSVAMSSPLHF. The CDR3 nucleotides read TGTGCCAGCAGCGTAGCAATGAGCTCACCCCTCCACTTT. The full variable domain, with the rest looked up from reference TRBV9 and TRBJ1-6, is DSGVTQTPKHLITATGQRVTLRCSPRSGDLSVYWYQQSLDQGLQFLIQYYNGEERAKGNILERFSAQQFPDLHSELNLSSLELGDSALYFCASSVAMSSPLHFGNGTRLTVT.

This clonotype was detected only once. This sequence joins TRBV5-5 and TRBJ2-1; TRBD2 matches 7 bases. The CDR3 runs 17 residues. Germline CDR1 SGHKS, CDR2 YYEKEE (reference sequence). V lost 2 bases and J lost 0; bases outside the gene matches: 8. CDR3 region: CASSFFSLASSYNEQFF. The CDR3 DNA reads as TGTGCCAGCAGCTTTTTTTCACTAGCGAGCTCCTACAATGAGCAGTTCTTC. Supplemented by reference TRBV5-5 and TRBJ2-1, the full variable domain reads DAGVTQSPTHLIKTRGQQVTLRCSPISGHKSVSWYQQVLGQGPQFIFQYYEKEERGRGNFPDRFSARQFPNYSSELNVNALLLGDSALYLCASSFFSLASSYNEQFFGPGTRLTVL.

This clonotype was seen only once. The chain has TRBV5-5 and TRBJ1-2; D ambiguous. Trimming removed 4 bases from V and 6 bases from J, with 16 bases in between. The CDR3 extends over 14 amino acids. In germline, CDR1 is SGHKS, CDR2 YYEKEE (reference sequence). CDR3 in DNA: TGTGCCAGCAGCCCTCTCCCCCGGGGAAATGGCTACACCTTC. Its protein is CASSPLPRGNGYTF.

The chain carries TRBV7-2 and TRBJ2-1; the match to TRBD2 covers 7 bases. The length of the CDR3 is 16 residues. V shed 1 base and J 10 bases; nucleotides not matched to a gene: 13. In germline, CDR1 is SGHTA, CDR2 FQGNSA. The CDR3 here is CASSLEGGPYSGEQFF. Here the CDR3 DNA reads TGTGCCAGCAGCTTAGAGGGAGGGCCTTATTCAGGAGAGCAGTTCTTC.

V gene TRBV6-1 combines with J gene TRBJ1-2; 7 bases are a match to TRBD1. J gave up 2 bases and V 8 bases, and 5 bases lay outside the gene matches. Germline CDR1 reads MNHNS; CDR2 reads SASEGT. This CDR3 region has 13 residues. As DNA, the CDR3 is TGTGCCAGCGACAGGGAAGTGAACTATGGCTACACCTTC. It is translated as CASDREVNYGYTF.

This clonotype was picked up one time. The chain uses TRBV6-5 and TRBJ1-6; TRBD1 aligns across 7 bases. J gave up 10 bases and V 0 bases, and 9 bases lay outside the gene matches. This CDR3 contains 16 residues. Germline V gene lookup returns CDR1 MNHEY and CDR2 SVGAGI. CDR3 sequence (DNA): TGTGCCAGCAGTTACTCGATGGGGACAGAAGAATCACCCCTCCACTTT. Translation gives CASSYSMGTEESPLHF.

V gene TRBV20-1 combines with J gene TRBJ2-1, with D tentatively TRBD2 (5 bases). Germline V CDR1 and CDR2: DFQATT, SNEGSKA (reference sequence). The CDR3 is 13 residues long. The germline V and J ends were trimmed by 3 bases and 10 bases, with 16 bases remaining between them. The CDR3 protein is CSASPSLSYEQFF. The CDR3 nucleotides read TGCAGTGCTAGTCCTAGCCTCTCCTACGAGCAGTTCTTC.

The chain recombines TRBV4-1 with TRBJ2-4; D gene ambiguous. The better agreement between TRBJ2-7 and the DNA end casts doubt on the J call. CDR1 is MGHRA, CDR2 YSYEKL, per germline. This CDR3 spans 16 amino acids. The CDR3 loop is CASSHLPGRLHYEQYF. In DNA, the CDR3 is TGCGCCAGCAGCCACCTGCCCGGTCGTCTACATTACGAGCAGTACTTC.

The chain combines TRBV20-1 with TRBJ2-1, with D tentatively TRBD1 (6 bases). The germline V gene has CDR1 DFQATT and CDR2 SNEGSKA (reference sequence). The CDR3 length is 12 residues. V was cut by 5 bases and J by 7 bases, with 12 bases left in between. The CDR3 region has the DNA TGCAGTGCTCCCTTCAGGGGAAATGAGCAGTTCTTC. Protein product: CSAPFRGNEQFF.

The J gene is TRBJ2-5, the V gene TRBV27, with a tentative D call TRBD1 (6 bases). Germline V gives CDR1 MNHEY, CDR2 SMNVEV (reference sequence). This CDR3 is 12 amino acids long. V shed 4 bases and J shed 11 bases, with 14 bases lying between them. Written as DNA, the CDR3 is TGTGCCAGCAGTTCAGGGGACAATGAGCAGTACTTC. Translating it yields CASSSGDNEQYF.

The chain employs TRBV7-8 and TRBJ2-5; 11 bases fit TRBD2. V shed 4 bases, J shed 1 base, and the junction held 11 bases outside the gene matches. Looked up from germline, CDR1 is SGHVS and CDR2 is FQNEAQ. This CDR3 region has 18 residues. CDR3 DNA: TGTGCCAGCAGCTCCTTCCCCTTGACTAGCGGGATCCAAGAGACCCAGTACTTC. It specifies CASSSFPLTSGIQETQYF. Filled out from reference TRBV7-8 and TRBJ2-5, the complete variable domain reads GAGVSQSPRYKVAKRGQDVALRCDPISGHVSLFWYQQALGQGPEFLTYFQNEAQLDKSGLPSDRFFAERPEGSVSTLKIQRTQQEDSAVYLCASSSFPLTSGIQETQYFGPGTRLLVL.

The V and J genes are TRBV29-1 and TRBJ2-5; 10 positions agree with TRBD2. There are 15 residues in the CDR3. Germline V gene lookup returns CDR1 SQVTM and CDR2 ANQGSEA. J was trimmed by 1 base and V by 2 bases; bases with no gene match: 4. The CDR3 DNA sequence: TGCAGCGTTGAAAGGACTAGCGGTATCCAAGAGACCCAGTACTTC. It encodes CSVERTSGIQETQYF.

V is TRBV3-1 and J is TRBJ1-5; unclear D gene. The ends were cut back, 0 bases at V and 4 bases at J, with 10 bases in the middle. In germline, CDR1 is LGHDT, CDR2 YNNKEL (reference sequence). There are 15 residues in the CDR3. The CDR3 DNA reads as TGTGCCAGCAGCCAAGATCCCAGCGCAAATCAGCCCCAGCATTTT. Translating it yields CASSQDPSANQPQHF.

The gene calls are TRBV2 and TRBJ2-4; D not resolved. The J call may be incorrect, as the DNA end agrees better with TRBJ2-7. Germline V CDR1 and CDR2: SNHLY, FYNNEI. CDR3 length: 14 residues. CDR3 sequence (DNA): TGTGCCAGCACCCGAAGCACCCTGTCCTACGAGCAGTACTTC. Residues: CASTRSTLSYEQYF.

V usage is TRBV10-3 and J usage is TRBJ2-2; 12 bases map to TRBD2. Germline assignment: CDR1 ENHRY and CDR2 SYGVKD. This CDR3 is 17 amino acids long. Trimming removed 4 bases from V and 0 bases from J; junction bases left unmatched: 3. CDR3 amino acids: CAISALAGGPNTGELFF. The CDR3 coding sequence is TGTGCCATCAGTGCCCTAGCGGGGGGGCCGAACACCGGGGAGCTGTTTTTT.

The chain uses TRBV2 and TRBJ2-1, with 15 nucleotides matching TRBD2. Germline CDR1 is SNHLY and CDR2 is FYNNEI. The CDR3 totals 14 residues. Unmatched junction bases numbered 11, after V lost 11 bases and J lost 12 bases. CDR3 in amino acids: CAGGKGLAGGRQFF. Written as DNA, the CDR3 is TGTGCCGGCGGGAAGGGACTAGCGGGAGGAAGGCAGTTCTTC. Filled out from reference TRBV2 and TRBJ2-1, the complete variable domain reads EPEVTQTPSHQVTQMGQEVILRCVPISNHLYFYWYRQILGQKVEFLVSFYNNEISEKSEIFDDQFSVERPDGSNFTLKIRSTKLEDSAMYFCAGGKGLAGGRQFFGPGTRLTVL.